This T cell receptor beta chain was sequenced for a study of blood T cells in healthy people across ages. For this clonotype: Its cognate antigen is unknown.

Findings of the study overall: Per million T cells, TCR beta diversity dropped about linearly as age rose.

V lost 5 bases and J 10 bases, leaving 17 bases between the germline ends. The CDR3 extends over 13 amino acids. A second PCR of about 7 to 12 cycles used a sample-barcoded 5' primer and a J-beta primer mix. TCRdb re-called the 5' RACE reads with MiXCR, one entry per CDR3 protein. The sample yields over 1,500,000 distinct CDR3 sequences, roughly 43% seen once. This sequence originates from a human donor in good health. The sequenced material came from blood. The chain has TRBV12-3 or TRBV12-4 and TRBJ1-1; D is perhaps TRBD1 (5 bases). This chain's CDR3 is CASSSRGPGSAFF. In DNA form, the CDR3 reads TGTGCCAGCAGTAGCCGGGGACCGGGGTCAGCTTTCTTT.